This T cell receptor beta chain was observed in a study of T-cell reconstitution after alpha-beta-depleted transplantation in children. Library preparation (for TCRbeta) was performed with unique molecular identifiers. TCRdb reprocessed the PCR reads via MiXCR and lists one record per CDR3 protein. This sample has roughly 790,000 distinct CDR3 sequences, with under 20% found just once. As for this clonotype: What it binds is not known.

V was clipped by 5 bases and J by 3 bases; unmatched bases: 15. Germline CDR1 SQVTM, CDR2 ANQGSEA. This CDR3 contains 18 residues. General observations from the study: Fresh T-cell production supplied most of the T-cell counts and diversity seen one year after transplant. Recipient T cells and thymic progenitors that survived were the source of the high TCRbeta diversity seen at day 60 in some patients.

This TCR was recovered from a male patient between 10 and 17 years old who had a stem cell transplant for acute lymphoblastic leukemia, so the T cells may come from the graft donor. The chain links TRBV29-1 to TRBJ2-1; 11 nucleotides agree with TRBD2. The sample consisted of PBMCs, mostly from graft donor cells, taken 360 days after TCRalphabeta/CD19-depleted stem cell transplant. The chain's CDR3 is CSVLGLAGGRHFYNEQFF. CDR3 nucleotides: TGCAGCGTTCTGGGGCTAGCGGGAGGCCGACACTTCTACAATGAGCAGTTCTTC.